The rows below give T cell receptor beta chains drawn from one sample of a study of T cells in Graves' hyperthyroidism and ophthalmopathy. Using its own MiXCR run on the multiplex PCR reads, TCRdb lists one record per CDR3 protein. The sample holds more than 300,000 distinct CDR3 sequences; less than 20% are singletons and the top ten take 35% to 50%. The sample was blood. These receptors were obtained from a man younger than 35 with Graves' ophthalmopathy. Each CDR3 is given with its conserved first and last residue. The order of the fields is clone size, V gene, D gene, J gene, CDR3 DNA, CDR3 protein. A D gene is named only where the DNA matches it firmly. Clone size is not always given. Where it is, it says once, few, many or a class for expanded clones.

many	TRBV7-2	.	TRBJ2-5	TGTGCCAGCAGCCCGTGGGGGCCGGGAGAGACCCAGTACTTC	CASSPWGPGETQYF
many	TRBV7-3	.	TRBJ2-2	TGTGCCAGCAGCGGGTTGAACACCGGGGAGCTGTTTTTT	CASSGLNTGELFF
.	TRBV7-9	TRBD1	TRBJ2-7	TGCGCCAGCAGCCCACAGGGGAATGCCTACGAGCAGTACTTC	CASSPQGNAYEQYF
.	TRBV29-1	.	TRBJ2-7	TGCAGCGTCGCCGGGACACAGACCTACGAGCAGTACTTC	CSVAGTQTYEQYF
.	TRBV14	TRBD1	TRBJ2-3	TGTGCCAGCAGTCCAAACGTGGACACCGGGACAGGAGTGGATACGCAGTATTTT	CASSPNVDTGTGVDTQYF
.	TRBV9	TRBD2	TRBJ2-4	TGTGCCAGCAGCGGTAGCGGGAACATTCAGTACTTC	CASSGSGNIQYF
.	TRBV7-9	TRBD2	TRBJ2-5	TGTGCCAGCAGCCCTATAGAAATATCGGGCTGGCGGGGGGGCCGAGAGACCCAGTACTTC	CASSPIEISGWRGGRETQYF
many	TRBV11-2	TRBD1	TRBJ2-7	TGTGCCAGCAGCTCCCCGACAGGGGGCAAGGAGCAGTACTTC	CASSSPTGGKEQYF
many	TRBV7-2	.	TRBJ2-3	TGTGCCAGCAGCTATAGGACCGGAGATACGCAGTATTTT	CASSYRTGDTQYF
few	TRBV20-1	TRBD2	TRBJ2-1	TGCAGTGCCGGCGCCGGGGGGTTACGGACGGGCGAGCAGTTCTTC	CSAGAGGLRTGEQFF
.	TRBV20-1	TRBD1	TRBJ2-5	TGCAGTGCTAGTTCCCCACGACAGGGCCAAGAGACCCAGTACTTC	CSASSPRQGQETQYF